This T cell receptor (beta chain) was recovered during a study of blood T cell repertoires in COVID-19. Study as a whole: Nucleic acid was either cDNA or gDNA, and it came from T cells, B-cell-depleted T cells, or PBMCs.

Repertoires were generated with immunoSEQ multiplex PCR, while TCRdb's copy carries only in-frame clones and drops some. The sample yields under 200,000 clones, about 80% seen once. CDR1 is GTSNPN, CDR2 SVGIG, per germline (reference sequence). V lost 0 bases, J lost 7 bases, and 10 bases lay in between. The CDR3 consists of 13 residues. The chain recombines TRBV30 with TRBJ1-5; the D gene is possibly TRBD1 (6 bases). Sequencing was carried out using peripheral blood. The receptor was derived from a human donor with acute or convalescent COVID-19. The donor label of this sample is uncertain. Here the CDR3 DNA reads TGTGCCTGGAGTGTACAGCAGGGGCAGCCCCAGCATTTT. Protein product: CAWSVQQGQPQHF.